Below, one T cell receptor (beta chain) is given with its context. Its antigen remains unknown. TCRdb itself ran the reads through MiXCR, one entry per CDR3 protein. The sample shows fewer than 900,000 distinct CDR3 sequences, 25% to 30% of them seen only once. This record comes from a study of T cell repertoires in cytomegalovirus infection. Study background: In public TCR beta signatures, there were indications of both CMV infection and matching HLA type. Findings and caveats of the study: Using cumulative public TCR beta family frequency, the authors identified those who carried CMV together with the relevant HLA. It was HLA-C-restricted CMV-specific TCR beta clonotypes that dominated the response ex vivo.

Trimming took 9 bases from V and 3 from J, leaving 21 bases between them. The CDR3 length is 16 residues. This receptor was taken from a human donor in good health (CMV status not recorded). Some clones in this sample may be carry-over from other donors' samples. The source was cultured CD8+ T cells from PBMCs, collected from culture after CMV antigen stimulation. This sequence joins TRBV12-3 or TRBV12-4 and TRBJ2-4; D is possibly TRBD2 (6 bases). CDR3 coding DNA: TGTGCCAGTCGGTCGACATCGGGGGAGGTCAAAAACATTCAGTACTTC. Residues: CASRSTSGEVKNIQYF.